This record concerns one T cell receptor (beta chain) sequence. This CDR3 is built from 15 residues. This entry comes from a study of T cell changes during pregnancy in multiple sclerosis. Measured with immunoSEQ multiplex PCR; TCRdb has only the in-frame clones, and not every one. In the table there are around 110,000 clones, about nine tenths of which are singletons. This clonotype was sampled from a female donor with multiple sclerosis, enrolled in a pregnancy study. The chain uses TRBV21-1 and TRBJ1-1; the table names TRBD1, a call not compared with the DNA. TRBV21-1 is designated a pseudogene. The sequencing used peripheral blood, collected after pregnancy. The CDR3 protein is CASSHPRPGGTEAFF. CDR3 bases: TGTGCCAGCAGTCACCCCAGGCCAGGGGGAACTGAAGCTTTCTTT.